The rows below give T cell receptor beta chains drawn from one sample of a study of beta chain features in type 1 diabetes. Profiled with immunoSEQ multiplex PCR; TCRdb holds only in-frame clones, not every one. The table has some 350,000 clones, 9.6% seen once. The sequencing sample was made of central memory CD4+ T cells from blood. The receptors shown here come from a man aged 25-45 years with type 1 diabetes. Each CDR3 is given with its conserved first and last residue. D genes are given only for firm matches. A row's size may be missing; if present it is once, few, many or a size class.

V gene,J gene,clone size,D gene,CDR3 protein,CDR3 DNA
TRBV7-3,TRBJ2-2,few,NA,CASRPGQHYGELFF,TGTGCCAGCAGGCCCGGACAGCACTACGGGGAGCTGTTTTTT
TRBV4-3,TRBJ1-6,NA,TRBD1,CASSRETGGYNSPLHF,TGCGCCAGCAGCCGAGAAACAGGGGGCTATAATTCACCCCTCCACTTT
TRBV19,TRBJ2-7,few,TRBD2,CASSSGSNDEQYF,TGTGCCAGTAGTAGCGGGAGTAACGACGAGCAGTACTTC
TRBV5-1,TRBJ2-2,few,NA,CASLQGDTNTGELFF,TGCGCCAGCCTTCAAGGGGACACGAACACCGGGGAGCTGTTTTTT
TRBV27,TRBJ2-7,few,NA,CASKGHGSYEQYF,TGTGCCAGCAAAGGACACGGCTCCTACGAGCAGTACTTC
TRBV12-5,TRBJ2-6,NA,TRBD1,CASGFDRGNLFGGANVLTF,TGTGCTAGTGGTTTCGACAGGGGAAACCTGTTTGGTGGGGCCAACGTCCTGACTTTC
TRBV7-8,TRBJ2-3,NA,TRBD2,CASSLRTSGLYTDTQYF,TGTGCCAGCAGCCTTAGGACTAGCGGCTTATACACAGATACGCAGTATTTT
TRBV2,TRBJ1-5,NA,NA,CASGPNRDANQPQHF,TGTGCCAGCGGCCCCAACCGGGACGCCAATCAGCCCCAGCATTTT
TRBV18,TRBJ2-5,NA,NA,CASSLGYQETQYF,TGTGCCAGCTCACTCGGGTACCAAGAGACCCAGTACTTC
TRBV4-3,TRBJ2-1,few,NA,CASSQEGGYYNEQFF,TGCGCCAGCAGCCAAGAAGGCGGATACTACAATGAGCAGTTCTTC
TRBV6-6,TRBJ1-5,NA,TRBD1,CASSYFTGVDQPQHF,TGTGCCAGCAGTTACTTTACAGGGGTTGATCAGCCCCAGCATTTT
TRBV29-1,TRBJ2-7,few,NA,CSVEEDGYEQYF,TGCAGCGTTGAAGAGGACGGCTACGAGCAGTACTTC
TRBV28,TRBJ2-7,few,NA,CASSLRYEQYF,TGTGCCAGCAGTTTAAGGTACGAGCAGTACTTC
TRBV27,TRBJ2-5,few,TRBD2,CASSFLAGGQETQYF,TGTGCCAGCAGTTTCCTAGCGGGGGGGCAAGAGACCCAGTACTTC
TRBV7-9,TRBJ2-1,NA,NA,CATQGGSYNEQLF,TGTGCCACCCAGGGGGGCTCCTACAATGAGCAGCTCTTC
TRBV4-2,TRBJ2-1,few,TRBD2,CASSPSPGLAVYNEQFF,TGTGCCAGCAGCCCCTCCCCCGGGCTAGCGGTGTACAATGAGCAGTTCTTC
TRBV10-3,TRBJ1-2,NA,NA,CASEGVANYGYTF,TGTGCCTCTGAGGGGGTAGCTAACTATGGCTACACCTTC
TRBV6-1,TRBJ2-2,NA,NA,CASSARAGELFF,TGTGCCAGCAGTGCGCGTGCCGGGGAGCTGTTTTTT
TRBV7-2,TRBJ2-3,NA,TRBD2,CASSLLSGLASTDTQYF,TGTGCCAGCAGCTTACTTTCGGGACTAGCTAGCACAGATACGCAGTATTTT
TRBV5-1,TRBJ2-2,few,TRBD1,CASRRTGDTGELFF,TGCGCCAGCAGGAGGACAGGCGACACCGGGGAGCTGTTTTTT
TRBV7-2,TRBJ2-7,few,TRBD2,CASSPLAVGYEQYF,TGTGCCAGCAGCCCACTAGCGGTGGGTTACGAGCAGTACTTC
TRBV28,TRBJ2-2,NA,NA,CASSFTQGWDNTGELFF,TGTGCCAGCAGTTTCACGCAGGGGTGGGATAACACCGGGGAGCTGTTTTTT
TRBV11-2,TRBJ2-5,many,NA,CASSFWGIQETQYF,TGTGCCAGCAGCTTCTGGGGTATACAAGAGACCCAGTACTTC
TRBV25-1,TRBJ1-1,NA,NA,CASRRLNTEAFF,TGTGCCAGCCGGCGACTTAACACTGAAGCTTTCTTT
TRBV18,TRBJ2-5,few,NA,CASSPTEEETQYF,TGTGCCAGCTCACCGACTGAGGAAGAGACCCAGTACTTC
TRBV6-6,TRBJ1-3,NA,NA,CASRRSSGNTIYF,TGTGCCAGCAGGAGATCCTCTGGAAACACCATATATTTT
TRBV5-1,TRBJ2-7,NA,NA,CASSFGLTGRGYEQYF,TGCGCCAGCAGCTTTGGGTTGACAGGGAGGGGCTACGAGCAGTACTTC
TRBV5-1,TRBJ2-3,few,NA,CATRLQPEISTDTQYF,TGCGCCACCCGATTGCAACCGGAGATAAGCACAGATACGCAGTATTTT
TRBV19,TRBJ2-7,NA,NA,CASSIEVAGRDEQYF,TGTGCCAGTAGTATAGAAGTTGCCGGCAGGGACGAGCAGTACTTC
TRBV30,TRBJ1-4,few,TRBD1,CAWSHRGGEKLFF,TGTGCCTGGAGTCACAGGGGTGGTGAAAAACTGTTTTTT
TRBV10-3,TRBJ1-5,few,NA,CAISEKGGFWDSNQPQHF,TGTGCCATCAGTGAGAAAGGAGGTTTCTGGGACAGCAATCAGCCCCAGCATTTT
TRBV7-9,TRBJ1-1,few,NA,CASSPIPDDRPTEAFF,TGTGCCAGCAGCCCCATCCCTGACGACAGACCCACTGAAGCTTTCTTT
TRBV5-1,TRBJ2-7,many,TRBD1,CASSLLGTGFSEQYF,TGCGCCAGCAGCTTGTTGGGGACAGGGTTCAGCGAGCAGTACTTC
TRBV13,TRBJ1-4,many,NA,CASSLSGISEKLFF,TGTGCCAGCAGCTTATCAGGGATAAGTGAAAAACTGTTTTTT
TRBV28,TRBJ2-7,few,TRBD1,CASSRGTGIREQYF,TGTGCCAGCAGCAGAGGGACAGGAATCCGCGAGCAGTACTTC
TRBV27,TRBJ2-7,few,NA,CASSSPERLGVYEQYF,TGTGCCAGCAGTTCCCCCGAGAGGCTCGGCGTCTACGAGCAGTACTTC
TRBV7-2,TRBJ1-5,few,NA,CASSPSSKPQHF,TGTGCCAGCAGCCCGTCGTCGAAGCCCCAGCATTTT
TRBV27,TRBJ2-1,few,TRBD2,CASSLLGGSGNGNEQFF,TGTGCCAGCAGTTTACTTGGGGGTAGCGGGAACGGTAATGAGCAGTTCTTC
TRBV5-1,TRBJ1-4,few,NA,CASSLGGLDEKLFF,TGCGCCAGCAGCTTGGGAGGGCTTGATGAAAAACTGTTTTTT
TRBV30,TRBJ1-1,NA,TRBD1,CAWYPGQVNNTEAFF,TGTGCCTGGTATCCGGGACAGGTAAACAACACCGAAGCTTTCTTT
TRBV4-2,TRBJ2-7,few,TRBD2,CASSHLSPAGLADTSYEQYF,TGTGCCAGCAGCCATCTCTCACCTGCGGGACTAGCGGATACCTCCTACGAGCAGTACTTC
TRBV28,TRBJ1-1,few,TRBD1,CASSVPGQGWGTEAFF,TGTGCCAGCAGCGTCCCGGGACAGGGCTGGGGCACTGAAGCTTTCTTT
TRBV7-2,TRBJ2-1,NA,NA,CASLGQGFHNEQFF,TGTGCCAGCCTCGGGCAGGGGTTCCACAATGAGCAGTTCTTC
TRBV9,TRBJ2-1,few,TRBD2,CASSLGLAGGEQFF,TGTGCCAGCAGCTTGGGACTAGCGGGAGGTGAGCAGTTCTTC
TRBV6-5,TRBJ2-3,NA,TRBD2,CASSYMTSEDTQYF,TGTGCCAGCAGTTACATGACTAGCGAAGATACGCAGTATTTT
TRBV7-9,TRBJ1-3,NA,TRBD1,CASSHRDRGLGKNTIYF,TGTGCCAGCAGCCACCGGGACAGGGGGCTAGGCAAGAACACCATATATTTT
TRBV4-3,TRBJ2-3,many,TRBD1,CASSQDPAGGSFTDTQYF,TGCGCCAGCAGCCAAGATCCGGCAGGGGGCTCCTTCACAGATACGCAGTATTTT